These 24 T cell receptor beta chains share one sample of origin, sequenced in a study of low-dose radiotherapy and immunotherapy resistance in tumors. Covering alpha and beta chains, TRAV- and TRBV-specific primers were used for the first-strand cDNA. It was with a constant-region primer and a V-primer adapter that TCRs were amplified over roughly 19 PCR cycles. TCRdb reprocessed the reads with MiXCR, giving one entry per CDR3 protein. The sample records about 39,000 distinct CDR3 sequences, roughly a third being singletons. The sample's time point: before trial treatment. The material was PBMCs, obtained before treatment. The source is a male donor with gallbladder cancer.

This rearrangement joins TRBV5-4 to TRBJ2-5; D might be TRBD1 or TRBD2, each matching 5 bases. CDR1 and CDR2 from the germline V gene are SGHNT and YYREEE (reference sequence). The CDR3 loop spans 13 amino acids. The V end lost 4 bases, the J end lost 5 bases, and 12 bases lay between the germline ends. CDR3 DNA: TGTGCCAGCAGCCGTGGGGGAGACGAGACCCAGTACTTC. Protein product: CASSRGGDETQYF.

Ten or more counts support this clonotype. This rearrangement joins TRBV9 to TRBJ2-1; 15 nucleotides match TRBD2. CDR1 is SGDLS, CDR2 YYNGEE, per germline. This CDR3 has 18 residues. The J segment lost 0 bases and the V segment lost 0 bases, leaving 1 base of the junction unmatched. The CDR3 DNA follows: TGTGCCAGCAGCGTAGGGACTAGCGGGGGGGCCTCCTACAATGAGCAGTTCTTC. Protein: CASSVGTSGGASYNEQFF.

The rearrangement links TRBV20-1 to TRBJ1-1; 7 bases line up with TRBD1. Trimming took 6 bases from V and 0 from J; bases not matched to a gene: 7. The CDR3 covers 14 residues. CDR1 and CDR2 (germline): DFQATT, SNEGSKA (reference sequence). As DNA, the CDR3 is TGCAGTGCGAGGAGGGGACAGCTGAACACTGAAGCTTTCTTT. Amino acid sequence: CSARRGQLNTEAFF.

The chain joins TRBV28 to TRBJ2-1, with no clear D. Per the germline V gene, CDR1 is MDHEN and CDR2 is SYDVKM. V lost 8 bases to trimming and J lost 11 bases, with 22 bases between them. CDR3 length equals 14 residues. The CDR3 protein is CASFVAGLVPQQFF. The CDR3 region has the DNA TGTGCCAGCTTCGTAGCAGGCTTAGTGCCTCAGCAGTTCTTC.

The chain recombines TRBV3-1 with TRBJ2-1; D is uncertain. Germline CDR1 is LGHDT and CDR2 is YNNKEL (reference sequence). The CDR3 length is 15 residues. V dropped 6 bases and J dropped 3 bases, with 15 bases sitting between them. In DNA form, the CDR3 reads TGTGCCAGCAGTAAGAGCGCGGTTAACTACAATGAGCAGTTCTTC. Encoded protein: CASSKSAVNYNEQFF.

This clonotype turned up a few times. The CDR3 sequence: CASSRSGTGPSYEQYF. The CDR3 DNA reads as TGTGCCAGCAGCCGCTCCGGGACAGGTCCTTCCTACGAGCAGTACTTC. This chain connects TRBV3-1 to TRBJ2-7; TRBD1 aligns across 8 bases. The germline V gene encodes CDR1 LGHDT and CDR2 YNNKEL (reference sequence). The CDR3 contains 16 residues. Trimming at V came to 4 bases and at J to 1 base, leaving 9 bases not matched to a gene.

This clonotype was picked up many times. This rearrangement joins TRBV5-1 to TRBJ2-7; 12 bases fit TRBD2. Germline V lookup: CDR1 SGHRS, CDR2 YFSETQ. The CDR3 extends over 15 amino acids. V lost 3 bases to trimming and J lost 3 bases; unmatched junction nucleotides: 4. CDR3 sequence: CASSSMTSGSYEQYF. The CDR3 DNA reads TGCGCCAGCAGCTCCATGACTAGCGGGAGCTACGAGCAGTACTTC.

This clonotype was seen ten or more times. V usage is TRBV5-1 and J usage is TRBJ2-7, with 12 bases that match TRBD2. The CDR3 runs to 15 residues. J gave up 5 bases and V 0 bases, and 3 bases lay outside the gene matches. Germline V gene lookup returns CDR1 SGHRS and CDR2 YFSETQ. Here the CDR3 reads CASSLGLAGENEQYF. The CDR3 nucleotides are TGCGCCAGCAGCTTGGGACTAGCGGGGGAAAACGAGCAGTACTTC.

As for this clonotype: A far larger clone is only one base removed, so a read error is likely. V and J are TRBV5-3 and TRBJ2-1; D is undetermined. TRBV5-3 is classed as an ORF, of uncertain function. The CDR3 is 12 residues long. The CDR3 here is CASSLYGNERFF. CDR3 DNA sequence: TGCGCCAGCAGCTTGTACGGTAATGAGCGGTTCTTC.

In its sample, this clonotype was seen a few times. This chain connects TRBV20-1 to TRBJ1-1; D uncertain. The V and J ends lost 5 bases and 0 bases respectively, with 13 bases between them. The CDR3 runs 14 residues. Germline CDR1 is DFQATT and CDR2 is SNEGSKA (reference sequence). CDR3 sequence: CSASSNSMNTEAFF. The CDR3 DNA reads as TGCAGTGCTTCGTCGAATTCGATGAACACTGAAGCTTTCTTT.

V usage is TRBV6-6 and J usage is TRBJ2-2; TRBD1 matches at 8 bases. Germline assignment: CDR1 MNHNY and CDR2 SVGAGI (reference sequence). The CDR3 is 14 residues long. V gave up 5 bases and J gave up 3 bases; unmatched junction bases: 2. The CDR3 DNA reads TGTGCCAGCAGTGACAGGGGAGACACCGGGGAGCTGTTTTTT. Encoded protein: CASSDRGDTGELFF.

This chain uses TRBV13 with TRBJ1-4; tentatively, D is TRBD1 (6 bases). Per germline, CDR1 PRHDT and CDR2 FYEKMQ (reference sequence). Trimming stripped 5 bases from V and 0 bases from J, with 25 bases between. The CDR3 runs to 20 residues. The CDR3 nucleotides are TGTGCCAGCAGCCCTCGTTCCGGGACAATAGGATCCACAACTAATGAAAAACTGTTTTTT. Translated: CASSPRSGTIGSTTNEKLFF. The full variable domain, completed using reference TRBV13 and TRBJ1-4, is AAGVIQSPRHLIKEKRETATLKCYPIPRHDTVYWYQQGPGQDPQFLISFYEKMQSDKGSIPDRFSAQQFSDYHSELNMSSLELGDSALYFCASSPRSGTIGSTTNEKLFFGSGTQLSVL.

This clonotype was seen ten or more times. The rearrangement links TRBV19 to TRBJ2-1; 9 bases are shared with TRBD2. The CDR3 runs to 13 residues. CDR1 is LNHDA, CDR2 SQIVND, per germline (reference sequence). Trimming removed 7 bases from V and 7 bases from J; junction bases left unmatched: 5. In DNA, the CDR3 is TGTGCCAGTACGGTAGCGGGAGTTAATGAGCAGTTCTTC. Residues: CASTVAGVNEQFF.

As to this clonotype: No DNA is shown, since the ends of the CDR3 on it are uncertain; the CDR3 is the one TCRdb lists. The CDR3 reads CASSLRGETPGSCFF. J is TRBJ2-2 and V is TRBV7-9; TRBD2 is taken as the D call from the table, unchecked against the DNA. From germline, CDR1 is SEHNR and CDR2 FQNEAQ (reference sequence). Ends included, the CDR3 has 15 residues.

This clonotype was seen many times. The V and J genes are TRBV20-1 and TRBJ2-7; maybe TRBD2 (6 bases). The CDR3 extends over 11 amino acids. V dropped 0 bases and J dropped 7 bases, with 7 bases sitting between them. Germline CDR1 reads DFQATT; CDR2 reads SNEGSKA (reference sequence). The CDR3 bases are TGCAGTGCTAGAGATAGCGGAGAGCAGTACTTC. Translation gives CSARDSGEQYF.

This clonotype was observed many times. The rearrangement links TRBV7-9 to TRBJ2-5; no clear D gene. Germline V CDR1 and CDR2: SEHNR, FQNEAQ (reference sequence). The CDR3 length is 10 residues. V lost 11 bases and J 5 bases, leaving 9 bases between the germline ends. The CDR3 nucleotides are TGTGCCGGGGAAGACGAGACCCAGTACTTC. Translating it yields CAGEDETQYF.

This clonotype was counted at least ten times. The chain employs TRBV5-4 and TRBJ2-5; D is possibly TRBD1 or TRBD2 (5 bases each). The CDR3 is 14 amino acids. V was shortened by 4 bases and J by 4 bases, with 14 bases between the two germline ends. Per the germline V gene, CDR1 is SGHNT and CDR2 is YYREEE (reference sequence). CDR3 in amino acids: CASSTGSTGETQYF. CDR3 in DNA: TGTGCCAGCAGCACGGGGTCTACAGGAGAGACCCAGTACTTC.

V gene TRBV11-3 combines with J gene TRBJ1-6; D possibly corresponds to TRBD1 (5 bases). CDR3 length: 16 residues. Looked up from germline, CDR1 is SGHNT and CDR2 is YENEEA. The V end was cut by 5 bases, the J end by 8 bases, with 19 bases between. The CDR3 region is CASSHWTSRLDSPLHF. The CDR3 nucleotides are TGTGCCAGCAGCCACTGGACAAGCCGACTTGATTCACCCCTCCACTTT. The variable domain in full, completed from reference TRBV11-3 and TRBJ1-6, reads EAGVVQSPRYKIIEKKQPVAFWCNPISGHNTLYWYLQNLGQGPELLIRYENEEAVDDSQLPKDRFSAERLKGVDSTLKIQPAELGDSAVYLCASSHWTSRLDSPLHFGNGTRLTVT.

CDR3 sequence reads: CASSAPGQPNTGELFF. The CDR3 region has the DNA TGTGCCAGCAGTGCCCCGGGGCAGCCGAACACCGGGGAGCTGTTTTTT. The chain has TRBV27 and TRBJ2-2; D is possibly TRBD1 or TRBD2 (5 bases each). Trimming shortened V by 5 bases and J by 0 bases, and 13 bases separated the two germline ends. In germline, CDR1 is MNHEY, CDR2 SMNVEV (reference sequence). The CDR3 runs to 16 residues.

In this sample, this clonotype turned up many times. The chain carries TRBV3-1 and TRBJ1-2, with no clear D. Germline CDR1 LGHDT, CDR2 YNNKEL (reference sequence). V was cut by 3 bases and J by 4 bases, with 9 bases left in between. The CDR3 loop spans 13 amino acids. CDR3 sequence: CASSQIGFYGYTF. In DNA form, the CDR3 reads TGTGCCAGCAGCCAGATAGGTTTCTATGGCTACACCTTC. The entire variable domain, with the rest obtained from reference TRBV3-1 and TRBJ1-2, is as follows: DTAVSQTPKYLVTQMGNDKSIKCEQNLGHDTMYWYKQDSKKFLKIMFSYNNKELIINETVPNRFSPKSPDKAHLNLHINSLELGDSAVYFCASSQIGFYGYTFGSGTRLTVV.

This clonotype has ten or more counts. The rearrangement joins TRBV27 to TRBJ2-3, with 9 positions matching TRBD2. The CDR3 is 15 residues long. After removal of 3 bases from V and 5 bases from J, the junction contained 6 bases not matched to a gene. CDR1 and CDR2 (germline): MNHEY, SMNVEV (reference sequence). CDR3 sequence reads: CASSLRGGREDTQYF. CDR3 coding DNA: TGTGCCAGCAGTTTGCGGGGGGGACGGGAAGATACGCAGTATTTT.

This clonotype was found many times. CDR3 nucleotides: TGCAGTGCTACTCGCCCGGGGACTAGCGCCACAGATACGCAGTATTTT. Translating gives CSATRPGTSATDTQYF. This chain joins TRBV20-1 and TRBJ2-3; TRBD2 matches at 10 bases. Losses at the gene ends were 4 bases for V and 2 bases for J; bases not matched to a gene: 9. Germline V gives CDR1 DFQATT, CDR2 SNEGSKA (reference sequence). This CDR3 is built from 16 residues.

This clonotype came up a few times. The chain has TRBV20-1 and TRBJ2-6; D may be TRBD2 (5 bases). V gave up 6 bases and J gave up 2 bases, with 14 bases separating them. CDR1 is DFQATT, CDR2 SNEGSKA, per germline (reference sequence). The CDR3 is 15 amino acids. The CDR3 spells CSAEGRGAGANVLTF. Here the CDR3 DNA reads TGCAGTGCCGAGGGCCGTGGAGCTGGGGCCAACGTCCTGACTTTC.

This clonotype came up a few times. The genes are TRBV19 and TRBJ1-5, with TRBD1 matching 8 bases. CDR3 size: 18 residues. The germline V gene has CDR1 LNHDA and CDR2 SQIVND (reference sequence). J was trimmed by 0 bases and V by 6 bases; bases with no gene match: 13. In DNA form, the CDR3 reads TGTGCCAGTAGCCAACCCGACAGGGGTCGGTTTAGCAATCAGCCCCAGCATTTT. This sequence encodes CASSQPDRGRFSNQPQHF.